Following are 14 T cell receptor beta chains from one sample sequenced in a study of Ad26.COV2.S vaccination and SARS-CoV-2 variants. As to treatment: some 19 received Ad26.COV2.S at low or high dose, single or two shots; about 5 received placebo; per-sample allocation not given. Specimens were obtained on day 63 following the first vaccine or placebo injection. Produced via immunoSEQ multiplex PCR; TCRdb's table is partial and in-frame only. The table lists fewer than 500,000 clones, approximately 90% of them singletons, with more than 9% in the top ten. The sequenced sample was peripheral blood, obtained in a trial of Ad26.COV2.S vaccine versus placebo. The receptors originated from a person between 18 and 65 years old who received the Ad26.COV2.S COVID-19 vaccine or a placebo.

The chain combines TRBV5-5 with TRBJ2-1, with a weak D call TRBD2 (6 bases). V lost 3 bases and J lost 3, with 16 bases in between. CDR1 and CDR2 (germline): SGHKS, YYEKEE (reference sequence). The CDR3 has 16 residues. The CDR3 region is CASSSLEGLLYNEQFF. For the CDR3, the DNA is TGTGCCAGCAGCTCCCTGGAAGGACTACTCTACAATGAGCAGTTCTTC.

This clone has a handful of counts. The CDR3 region is CASSETSGIDRGRAGELFF. CDR3 in DNA: TGTGCCAGCAGTGAGACCTCTGGAATTGACAGGGGCCGGGCTGGGGAGCTGTTTTTT. J is TRBJ2-2 and V is TRBV6-1, with TRBD1 matching over 8 bases. Losses at the gene ends were 3 bases for V and 8 bases for J; bases not matched to a gene: 20. The CDR3 sequence is 19 residues long. Germline loops: CDR1 MNHNS, CDR2 SASEGT.

The chain couples TRBV27 to TRBJ2-1; TRBD1 is a possible D gene (6 bases). Trimming took 2 bases from V and 9 from J, leaving 17 bases between them. In germline, CDR1 is MNHEY, CDR2 SMNVEV (reference sequence). The CDR3 is 15 amino acids. The CDR3 region has the DNA TGTGCCAGCAGTTTAAGCAGGGGCGGTAGGGGTGAGCAGTTCTTC. This codes for CASSLSRGGRGEQFF.

Only a few counts were recorded for this clone. The chain couples TRBV10-3 to TRBJ1-2, with no clear D. Germline values: CDR1 ENHRY, CDR2 SYGVKD. Trimming took off 3 bases at V and 5 bases at J, with 16 bases between the two ends. The CDR3 totals 15 residues. The CDR3 nucleotides read TGTGCCATCAGTGACCCGGACCCTCGTAGGTATGGCTACACCTTC. Its translation: CAISDPDPRRYGYTF.

V usage is TRBV7-8 and J usage is TRBJ1-5; D call uncertain. Germline CDR1 is SGHVS and CDR2 is FQNEAQ. The ends were cut back, 2 bases at V and 2 bases at J, with 13 bases in the middle. CDR3 size: 16 residues. Here the CDR3 DNA reads TGTGCCAGCAGCTTAACTCCGAGGGATCGCAATCAGCCCCAGCATTTT. It is translated as CASSLTPRDRNQPQHF. The variable domain in full, completed from reference TRBV7-8 and TRBJ1-5, reads GAGVSQSPRYKVAKRGQDVALRCDPISGHVSLFWYQQALGQGPEFLTYFQNEAQLDKSGLPSDRFFAERPEGSVSTLKIQRTQQEDSAVYLCASSLTPRDRNQPQHFGDGTRLSIL.

The chain couples TRBV7-2 to TRBJ2-4, with D possibly matching TRBD1 (7 bases). Germline values: CDR1 SGHTA, CDR2 FQGNSA. V gave up 1 base and J gave up 7 bases, with 11 bases separating them. The CDR3 has 14 amino acids. The CDR3 is CASSLGQGGNIQYF. CDR3 nucleotides: TGTGCCAGCAGCTTAGGGCAGGGGGGCAACATTCAGTACTTC.

The chain employs TRBV7-9 and TRBJ2-7; 9 positions match TRBD1. V shed 4 bases, J shed 0 bases, and the junction held 7 bases outside the gene matches. The length of the CDR3 is 16 residues. Germline lookup yields CDR1 SEHNR and CDR2 FQNEAQ (reference sequence). The CDR3 loop reads CASSSGTGTSSYEQYF. In DNA, the CDR3 is TGTGCCAGCAGCTCAGGGACAGGGACCAGCTCCTACGAGCAGTACTTC.

In its sample, this clone was seen once. The V and J genes are TRBV15 and TRBJ2-1; 10 bases are shared with TRBD2. Germline assignment: CDR1 LNHNV and CDR2 YYDKDF (reference sequence). The junction had 14 bases not matched to a gene; V was cut back by 3 bases and J by 3 bases. The length of the CDR3 is 19 residues. CDR3 coding DNA: TGTGCCACCAGCAGGGACCTCAGCGGGAGGGCCCCCTACTACAATGAGCAGTTCTTC. Translation: CATSRDLSGRAPYYNEQFF.

V gene TRBV28 combines with J gene TRBJ1-1, with D unresolved. This CDR3 comprises 15 residues. The germline V gene has CDR1 MDHEN and CDR2 SYDVKM. Trimming removed 1 base at V and 1 base at J, with 10 bases between. CDR3 protein: CASSLSTTRNTEAFF. CDR3 coding DNA: TGTGCCAGCAGTTTATCGACAACCAGGAACACTGAAGCTTTCTTT. Supplemented by reference TRBV28 and TRBJ1-1, the full variable domain reads DVKVTQSSRYLVKRTGEKVFLECVQDMDHENMFWYRQDPGLGLRLIYFSYDVKMKEKGDIPEGYSVSREKKERFSLILESASTNQTSMYLCASSLSTTRNTEAFFGQGTRLTVV.

The chain employs TRBV30 and TRBJ1-2, with D perhaps TRBD1 (6 bases). This CDR3 region has 13 residues. Germline values: CDR1 GTSNPN, CDR2 SVGIG (reference sequence). V lost 4 bases to trimming and J lost 1 base, with 10 bases between them. Here the CDR3 reads CAWKGQNNYGYTF. CDR3 DNA sequence: TGTGCCTGGAAAGGACAGAATAACTATGGCTACACCTTC.

The rearrangement links TRBV6-5 to TRBJ2-7, with 8 bases lining up with TRBD2. Germline-derived CDR1 and CDR2 are MNHEY and SVGAGI. The CDR3 runs 15 residues. Trimming at V came to 0 bases and at J to 3 bases, leaving 4 bases not matched to a gene. This CDR3 reads CASSYSGTRLYEQYF. For the CDR3, the DNA is TGTGCCAGCAGTTACTCAGGGACTAGACTCTACGAGCAGTACTTC.

The rearrangement uses TRBV28 and TRBJ1-5, with 9 bases matching TRBD1. The CDR3 covers 14 residues. CDR1 MDHEN and CDR2 SYDVKM come from the germline V gene. Unmatched junction bases numbered 4, after V lost 6 bases and J lost 4 bases. CDR3 DNA: TGTGCCAGCAGAACGGACAGGGGAAATCAGCCCCAGCATTTT. It specifies CASRTDRGNQPQHF.

V usage is TRBV4-3 and J usage is TRBJ2-6; no definite D call. V dropped 1 base and J dropped 1 base, with 2 bases sitting between them. From germline, CDR1 is LGHNA and CDR2 YSLEER. This CDR3 spans 14 amino acids. The CDR3 nucleotides read TGCGCCAGCAGCCAAGTATCTGGGGCCAACGTCCTGACTTTC. Translated: CASSQVSGANVLTF.

The chain couples TRBV19 to TRBJ2-1, with TRBD2 matching 8 bases. CDR3 length: 16 amino acids. CDR1 LNHDA and CDR2 SQIVND come from the germline V gene (reference sequence). Losses at the gene ends were 5 bases for V and 8 bases for J; bases not matched to a gene: 14. CDR3 region: CASSPLGSGKYHEQFF. The CDR3 DNA follows: TGTGCCAGTAGTCCCCTGGGTAGCGGGAAATATCATGAGCAGTTCTTC. Full variable domain (outside the CDR3, taken from reference TRBV19 and TRBJ2-1): DGGITQSPKYLFRKEGQNVTLSCEQNLNHDAMYWYRQDPGQGLRLIYYSQIVNDFQKGDIAEGYSVSREKKESFPLTVTSAQKNPTAFYLCASSPLGSGKYHEQFFGPGTRLTVL.